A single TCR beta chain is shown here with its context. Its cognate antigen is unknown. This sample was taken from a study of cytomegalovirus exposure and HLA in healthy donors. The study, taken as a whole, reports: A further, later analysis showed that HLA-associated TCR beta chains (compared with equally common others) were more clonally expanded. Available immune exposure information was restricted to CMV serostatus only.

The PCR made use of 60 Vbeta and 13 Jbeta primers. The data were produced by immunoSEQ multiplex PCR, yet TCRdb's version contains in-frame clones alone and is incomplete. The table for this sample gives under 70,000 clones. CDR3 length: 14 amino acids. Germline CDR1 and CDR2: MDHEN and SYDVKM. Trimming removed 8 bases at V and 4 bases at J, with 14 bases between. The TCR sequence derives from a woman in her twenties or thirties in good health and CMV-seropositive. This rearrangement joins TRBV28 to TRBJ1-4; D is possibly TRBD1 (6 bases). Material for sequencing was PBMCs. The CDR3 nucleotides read TGTGCCAGCGGAGGACAGCCCGGTAATGAAAAACTGTTTTTT. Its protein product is CASGGQPGNEKLFF.